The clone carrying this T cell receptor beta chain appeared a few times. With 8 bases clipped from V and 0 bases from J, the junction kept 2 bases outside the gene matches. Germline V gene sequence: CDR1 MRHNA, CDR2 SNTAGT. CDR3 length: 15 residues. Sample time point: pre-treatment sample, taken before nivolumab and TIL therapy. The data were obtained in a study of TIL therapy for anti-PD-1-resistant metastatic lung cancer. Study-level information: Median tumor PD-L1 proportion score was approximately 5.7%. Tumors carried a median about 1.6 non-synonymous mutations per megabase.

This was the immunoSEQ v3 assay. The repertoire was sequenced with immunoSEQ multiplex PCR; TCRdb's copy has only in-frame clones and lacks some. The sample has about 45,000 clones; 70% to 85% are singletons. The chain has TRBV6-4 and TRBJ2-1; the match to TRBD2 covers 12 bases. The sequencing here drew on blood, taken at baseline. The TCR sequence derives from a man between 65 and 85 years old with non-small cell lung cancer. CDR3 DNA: TGTGCCAGCCAGGGACTAGCGGGCTCCTACAATGAGCAGTTCTTC. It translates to CASQGLAGSYNEQFF.